The source of this TCR beta chain is a study of OX40 agonist ivuxolimab in advanced cancers. Some background on the complete study: The costimulatory receptor OX40 (CD134) was targeted by ivuxolimab, a fully human IgG2 agonistic monoclonal antibody. Intravenous ivuxolimab was administered to patients every 2 weeks at six dose levels: 0.01, 0.1, 0.3, 1.5, 3 and 10 mg/kg. Among the approximately 54 dose-escalation patients, some 20 had hepatocellular carcinoma, 15 melanoma, 9 renal cell carcinoma and 9 head and neck cancer. The dose-escalation cohort was 82.7% male with a mean age of about 60 years, ranging from roughly 20 to 80. Prior anti-PD-1, anti-PD-L1 or anti-CTLA-4 therapy was permitted, and checkpoint inhibitors had been received by about 44% of dose-escalation patients. Partial responses occurred in three dose-escalation patients: two with cutaneous melanoma and one with hepatocellular carcinoma. Peripheral TCRbeta sequencing was intended to test whether TCR sequence diversity was altered and clonal T-cell expansion was caused by ivuxolimab. The paper covers the monotherapy dose-escalation part of the phase I ivuxolimab trial, which included N of about 50 patients.

Patients with a history of autoimmune disease or receiving systemic immunosuppression were excluded from the trial. Peripheral blood for TCR sequencing was collected from all dose cohorts at baseline, on cycle 4 day 1, and on cycle 7 day 1. Samples were obtained from an open-label, multicenter, first-in-human phase I dose-escalation trial of ivuxolimab. Adults with locally advanced or metastatic melanoma, renal cell, hepatocellular, or head and neck squamous cell carcinoma were enrolled in the trial. Before TCR sequencing, CD4+ T cells and CD8+ T cells from peripheral blood were sorted into separate populations. Of note for this clone: Its recognized antigen is unknown. No base-level quality is on record; no much larger clone is a single base apart.

General conclusions and limits of the study: The antigen specificity of the clonally expanded peripheral T cells was not determined. Low levels of normalized T-cell clonal expansion were also seen in some nonresponding patients. In the 0.1-3.0 mg/kg groups, partial responders were among the patients with the lowest normalized peripheral clonal expansion, particularly in CD8+ T cells. After ivuxolimab, expanded clones were on average more numerous among CD8+ T cells than among CD4+ T cells. At doses from 0.1 to 3.0 mg/kg, clonal expansion was seen in both CD4+ and CD8+ blood T cells between baseline and week 6.

The CDR3 numbers 19 residues from cysteine through phenylalanine. Only CDR3 DNA is held: 57 bases, read in frame from base 1. Based on the germline V gene (reference sequence), the CDR1 and CDR2 sequences are SEHNR and FQNEAQ. Trimming at the junction amounts to 0 bases on V and 0 bases on J, and the germline ends lie 20 bases apart. Genomic DNA was isolated from the sorted cells so that the TCRbeta CDR3 region could be sequenced. The immunoSEQ Assay was used to sequence the TCRbeta CDR3 regions. The table comes from immuneACCESS by way of TCRdb, which keeps in-frame sequences with V and J called. Part of the clones is missing from these tables; in studies checked, under half for an unresolved V gene and the rest for unknown reasons. The sample table records over 30,000 clones; roughly 82% of these occur just once. About 2% of the sample goes to the ten largest clones.

The rearrangement joined TRBV7-9 to TRBJ1-2, with no confidently assigned D gene. The sample in question was CD4+ or CD8+ T cells sorted from blood, obtained in a trial of the OX40 agonist ivuxolimab. The source of this sequence is an adult with an advanced solid tumor such as melanoma, head and neck, liver or kidney cancer. The CDR3 reads as follows: CASSLAGIRRTRANYGYTF. The nucleotide sequence is given as TGTGCCAGCAGCTTAGCCGGGATCCGGAGAACTAGAGCTAACTATGGCTACACCTTC. With the rest looked up from the reference TRBV7-9 and TRBJ1-2 genes rather than sequenced, the full variable domain is DTGVSQNPRHKITKRGQNVTFRCDPISEHNRLYWYRQTLGQGPEFLTYFQNEAQLEKSRLLSDRFSAERPKGSFSTLEIQRTEQGDSAMYLCASSLAGIRRTRANYGYTFGSGTRLTVV.